A single sample gave rise to the 32 T cell receptor beta chains below, sequenced in a study of technical replicates of blood from a few donors. Sequenced by immunoSEQ multiplex PCR; TCRdb stores in-frame clones only, minus some. The sample has more than 90,000 clones, approximately 95% seen once; the top ten hold 0.3% to 0.35%. Sequenced sample: T cells isolated from PBMCs. These receptors originate from a human donor in good health.

The chain carries TRBV7-9 and TRBJ1-3; a possible D gene is TRBD1 (5 bases). Between the trimmed V and J ends, which lost 5 bases and 0 bases, there was a span of 11 bases. The CDR3 length is 15 residues. Germline CDR1 reads SEHNR; CDR2 reads FQNEAQ (reference sequence). CDR3 DNA: TGTGCCAGCAGCCCTACAGGCTCCTCTGGAAACACCATATATTTT. It translates to CASSPTGSSGNTIYF.

V usage is TRBV7-8 and J usage is TRBJ1-1; unclear D gene. Germline CDR1 and CDR2: SGHVS and FQNEAQ. Deletions cut 4 bases from V and 8 bases from J, with 11 bases between. The CDR3 sequence is 12 residues long. CDR3 DNA: TGTGCCAGCAGCTCCCTAACGGGGGAAGCTTTCTTT. It is translated as CASSSLTGEAFF.

This rearrangement joins TRBV2 to TRBJ2-2; 12 bases are a match to TRBD1. CDR1 is SNHLY, CDR2 FYNNEI, per germline. The CDR3 runs 13 residues. J was trimmed by 7 bases and V by 8 bases; bases with no gene match: 2. The CDR3 coding sequence is TGTGCCAGCGGGACAGGGGGCTTCGGGGAGCTGTTTTTT. Its translation: CASGTGGFGELFF.

The chain links TRBV7-2 to TRBJ2-5; TRBD2 matches 7 bases. The germline gives CDR1 SGHTA, CDR2 FQGNSA. The CDR3 loop spans 16 amino acids. The J segment lost 2 bases and the V segment lost 5 bases, leaving 11 bases of the junction unmatched. The CDR3 DNA follows: TGTGCCAGCAGCCGTGTCGGAGCGGGGTTACAAGAGACCCAGTACTTC. Translated, it gives CASSRVGAGLQETQYF.

The chain is built from TRBV28 and TRBJ1-1, with 9 bases fitting TRBD1. The CDR3 spans 13 residues. The V gene end was trimmed by 6 bases and the J gene end by 5 bases; junction bases not matched to a gene: 4. The germline gives CDR1 MDHEN, CDR2 SYDVKM. The CDR3 reads CASRGQGVTEAFF. The CDR3, as DNA: TGTGCCAGCAGGGGACAGGGTGTTACTGAAGCTTTCTTT.

This CDR3 is CASSLARTSGRVKDTQYF. The CDR3 DNA sequence: TGTGCCAGCAGCTTAGCCCGTACTAGCGGGAGGGTTAAAGATACGCAGTATTTT. V and J are TRBV11-2 and TRBJ2-3, with 13 bases identical to TRBD2. CDR1 and CDR2 from the germline V gene are SGHAT and FQNNGV. The V and J ends lost 1 base and 5 bases, in that order; junction bases with no gene match: 9. This CDR3 spans 18 amino acids.

V gene TRBV19 combines with J gene TRBJ2-1, with D perhaps matching TRBD1 (5 bases). CDR1 is LNHDA, CDR2 SQIVND, per germline (reference sequence). The CDR3 loop spans 16 amino acids. V lost 3 bases and J 3 bases, leaving 15 bases between the germline ends. CDR3 nucleotides: TGTGCCAGTAGTATCGTGTCGGACACGTACTACAATGAGCAGTTCTTC. Translating it yields CASSIVSDTYYNEQFF.

This clone was seen more than once but under ten times. The V call is TRBV10-1, the J call TRBJ2-2; the match to TRBD2 covers 8 bases. The CDR3 covers 14 residues. Germline V gene sequence: CDR1 WNHNN, CDR2 SYGVQD (reference sequence). V shed 10 bases, J shed 1 base, and the junction held 5 bases outside the gene matches. CDR3 residues: CAIPSGQNTGELFF. DNA for the CDR3: TGCGCCATTCCTAGCGGGCAGAACACCGGGGAGCTGTTTTTT.

The chain's CDR3 is CASSRQYSNQPQHF. DNA for the CDR3: TGTGCCAGCAGTCGACAGTATAGCAATCAGCCCCAGCATTTT. This chain links TRBV5-8 with TRBJ1-5; tentative D call: TRBD1 (5 bases). Looked up from germline, CDR1 is SGHTS and CDR2 is YDEGEE. CDR3 size: 14 residues. Deletions cut 5 bases from V and 0 bases from J, with 9 bases between.

This rearrangement joins TRBV5-1 to TRBJ2-3, with no clear D. The germline CDR1 and CDR2 sequences are SGHRS and YFSETQ. This CDR3 contains 15 residues. Between the trimmed V and J ends, which lost 2 bases and 2 bases, there was a span of 12 bases. DNA for the CDR3: TGCGCCAGCAGCTTAGCGTTGCCTAACACAGATACGCAGTATTTT. It codes for CASSLALPNTDTQYF.

This clone was recorded only once. V usage is TRBV30 and J usage is TRBJ2-7; D uncertain. V was shortened by 0 bases and J by 3 bases, with 9 bases between the two germline ends. The CDR3 runs 13 residues. Germline CDR1 reads GTSNPN; CDR2 reads SVGIG (reference sequence). The chain's CDR3 is CAWSVRGGYEQYF. CDR3 DNA: TGTGCCTGGAGTGTTAGAGGTGGCTACGAGCAGTACTTC.

The chain combines TRBV5-8 with TRBJ2-1; D unresolved. With 0 bases removed from V and 15 bases from J, the gap between germline ends came to 13 bases. Germline CDR1 and CDR2: SGHTS and YDEGEE. This CDR3 contains 12 residues. CDR3 sequence: CASSLVRSSSFF. The CDR3 nucleotides are TGTGCCAGCAGCTTGGTAAGGAGCAGTTCGTTCTTC.

The chain has TRBV4-3 and TRBJ2-1; 13 bases map to TRBD2. Germline CDR1 LGHNA, CDR2 YSLEER. Losses at the gene ends were 4 bases for V and 8 bases for J; bases not matched to a gene: 11. The CDR3 length is 17 residues. The CDR3 DNA reads TGCGCCAGCAGCCCGAAAAGGACTAGCGGGAGTTGGGATGAGCAGTTCTTC. Residues: CASSPKRTSGSWDEQFF.

The table lists this clone with a count of one. The chain is built from TRBV27 and TRBJ1-5, with D possibly TRBD1 on 5 matching bases. The CDR3 covers 18 residues. CDR1 MNHEY and CDR2 SMNVEV come from the germline V gene (reference sequence). V was shortened by 2 bases and J by 9 bases, with 26 bases between the two germline ends. The CDR3 region is CASSLRGWGKTAFAPQHF. CDR3 nucleotide sequence: TGTGCCAGCAGTTTAAGGGGATGGGGCAAGACCGCTTTTGCGCCCCAGCATTTT.

The rearrangement links TRBV19 to TRBJ2-3; weak D call: TRBD2 (5 bases). CDR3 size: 15 residues. Germline CDR1 reads LNHDA; CDR2 reads SQIVND (reference sequence). Trimming removed 0 bases at V and 4 bases at J, with 11 bases between. The CDR3 sequence: CASSIDSAAADTQYF. CDR3 nucleotide sequence: TGTGCCAGTAGTATAGATTCGGCAGCGGCAGATACGCAGTATTTT. Complete variable domain (other parts from reference TRBV19 and TRBJ2-3): DGGITQSPKYLFRKEGQNVTLSCEQNLNHDAMYWYRQDPGQGLRLIYYSQIVNDFQKGDIAEGYSVSREKKESFPLTVTSAQKNPTAFYLCASSIDSAAADTQYFGPGTRLTVL.

The rearrangement links TRBV28 to TRBJ2-5; 11 nucleotides match TRBD2. V trimming: 6 bases; J trimming: 5 bases; junction bases outside the gene matches: 11. The CDR3 totals 16 residues. Germline CDR1 and CDR2: MDHEN and SYDVKM. The CDR3 here is CASSFLLAGVVETQYF. The CDR3 bases are TGTGCCAGCAGCTTCCTACTAGCGGGAGTTGTGGAGACCCAGTACTTC.

As DNA, the CDR3 is TGTGCCATCAGTGAGTCGTCAGGCGCAATAATGAACACTGAAGCTTTCTTT. It translates to CAISESSGAIMNTEAFF. V is TRBV10-3 and J is TRBJ1-1; D call uncertain. The V gene's germline CDR1 is ENHRY and CDR2 SYGVKD. The CDR3 covers 17 residues. The V and J ends lost 0 bases and 0 bases respectively, with 14 bases between them.

The rearrangement links TRBV30 to TRBJ2-7; D gene ambiguous. The germline CDR1 and CDR2 sequences are GTSNPN and SVGIG (reference sequence). The CDR3 runs to 14 residues. The germline V and J ends were trimmed by 0 bases and 0 bases, with 9 bases remaining between them. The DNA of the CDR3 is TGTGCCTGGAGTGTTTCGGGTAGCTCCTACGAGCAGTACTTC. Protein product: CAWSVSGSSYEQYF.

The rearrangement joins TRBV18 to TRBJ1-5; tentative D call: TRBD1 (5 bases). V was trimmed by 3 bases and J by 5 bases, leaving 17 bases between them. This CDR3 has 16 amino acids. Germline assignment: CDR1 KGHSH and CDR2 LQKENI. This CDR3 is CASSPPRQSVDQPQHF. The CDR3 coding sequence is TGTGCCAGCTCACCTCCCAGACAGTCGGTCGATCAGCCCCAGCATTTT.

Notes on this clone: The junction departs from germline at one end; a sequencing error may be responsible. The chain couples TRBV5-1 to TRBJ2-7, with 7 bases matching TRBD2. CDR1 is SGHRS and CDR2 is YFSETQ in the germline V gene. The CDR3 is made up of 13 amino acids. CDR3 in amino acids: CASRGGEPYEQCF. Here the CDR3 DNA reads TGCGCCAGCAGGGGAGGGGAGCCCTACGAGCAGTGCTTC.

The chain links TRBV19 to TRBJ1-3; 8 bases are a match to TRBD1. The ends lost 5 bases at V and 5 bases at J; junction bases unmatched: 11. In germline, CDR1 is LNHDA, CDR2 SQIVND (reference sequence). The CDR3 contains 16 residues. CDR3 sequence (DNA): TGTGCCAGTAGTCCCGGCAGGGGGCTTAGGCGAAACACCATATATTTT. Amino acids: CASSPGRGLRRNTIYF.

The V and J genes are TRBV2 and TRBJ2-7, with TRBD1 identical over 7 bases. Looked up from germline, CDR1 is SNHLY and CDR2 is FYNNEI. After removal of 8 bases from V and 6 bases from J, the junction contained 10 bases not matched to a gene. The CDR3 sequence is 13 residues long. The CDR3 region is CASWPQGVGEQYF. The CDR3 DNA is TGTGCCAGCTGGCCGCAGGGGGTTGGCGAGCAGTACTTC.

This clone was seen a single time. J is TRBJ2-7 and V is TRBV30; 9 bases align to TRBD2. The CDR3 runs 13 residues. After removal of 0 bases from V and 7 bases from J, the junction contained 4 bases not matched to a gene. From germline, CDR1 is GTSNPN and CDR2 SVGIG (reference sequence). The CDR3 DNA follows: TGTGCCTGGAGTGTACTGCTAGCGGGGGAGCAGTACTTC. Amino acids: CAWSVLLAGEQYF.

V usage is TRBV29-1 and J usage is TRBJ2-7; D is unclear. There are 14 residues in the CDR3. In germline, CDR1 is SQVTM, CDR2 ANQGSEA. Deletions cut 4 bases from V and 0 bases from J, with 13 bases between. CDR3 in amino acids: CSVVWRLASYEQYF. The CDR3 coding sequence is TGCAGCGTTGTTTGGCGGTTAGCCTCCTACGAGCAGTACTTC.

The chain employs TRBV2 and TRBJ2-1; D perhaps matches TRBD1 (5 bases). Germline V gives CDR1 SNHLY, CDR2 FYNNEI. CDR3 length equals 11 residues. Trimming pared 5 bases from V and 15 bases from J, leaving 14 bases between. CDR3 loop: CASSYQGRRFF. CDR3 sequence (DNA): TGTGCCAGCAGTTACCAGGGAAGACGGTTCTTC.

This clone was counted a single time. This chain links TRBV7-9 with TRBJ2-1, with 11 positions matching TRBD2. Germline V gene lookup returns CDR1 SEHNR and CDR2 FQNEAQ (reference sequence). This CDR3 comprises 19 residues. The V gene end was trimmed by 3 bases and the J gene end by 0 bases; junction bases not matched to a gene: 10. CDR3 sequence reads: CASSLTGLAVSLSYNEQFF. CDR3 DNA: TGTGCCAGCAGCTTGACGGGACTAGCGGTTTCTCTCTCCTACAATGAGCAGTTCTTC.

The chain joins TRBV6-4 to TRBJ2-3; D unclear. This CDR3 is 13 amino acids long. V shed 3 bases and J shed 2 bases, with 6 bases lying between them. The germline V gene encodes CDR1 MRHNA and CDR2 SNTAGT. This CDR3 reads CASSDMATDTQYF. CDR3 DNA sequence: TGTGCCAGCAGTGATATGGCCACAGATACGCAGTATTTT.

The CDR3 reads CSVSLDTDTQYF. DNA of the CDR3: TGCAGCGTTTCTTTAGACACAGATACGCAGTATTTT. This rearrangement joins TRBV29-1 to TRBJ2-3; D is ambiguous. Between the trimmed V and J ends, which lost 5 bases and 2 bases, there was a span of 8 bases. The V gene's germline CDR1 is SQVTM and CDR2 ANQGSEA. The CDR3 covers 12 residues.

This clone turned up a few times. The gene calls are TRBV10-3 and TRBJ1-5, with D tentatively TRBD1 (5 bases). The CDR3 has 14 residues. The V and J ends lost 6 bases and 4 bases respectively, with 13 bases between them. Germline CDR1 and CDR2: ENHRY and SYGVKD. The CDR3 nucleotides are TGTGCCATCAGCCAGACAGCAGAAAATCAGCCCCAGCATTTT. As protein: CAISQTAENQPQHF.

The rearrangement links TRBV27 to TRBJ2-2; possible D gene TRBD2, 6 bases. Trimming cost V 6 bases and J 5 bases, with 16 bases left between them. Germline CDR1 MNHEY, CDR2 SMNVEV (reference sequence). This CDR3 contains 15 residues. The CDR3 region has the DNA TGTGCCAGCAGACCACCCGGGACTTATACCGGGGAGCTGTTTTTT. Amino acids: CASRPPGTYTGELFF.

The V gene is TRBV19, the J gene TRBJ1-5; tentative D call: TRBD1 (6 bases). Between the trimmed V and J ends, which lost 4 bases and 0 bases, there was a span of 10 bases. The CDR3 consists of 15 residues. Looked up from germline, CDR1 is LNHDA and CDR2 is SQIVND (reference sequence). The CDR3 protein is CASSNSGDSNQPQHF. As DNA, the CDR3 is TGTGCCAGTAGTAATTCAGGGGATAGCAATCAGCCCCAGCATTTT.

V is TRBV6-6 and J is TRBJ1-2; D is perhaps TRBD1 (6 bases). This CDR3 has 15 residues. Trimming cost V 2 bases and J 6 bases, with 16 bases left between them. CDR1 is MNHNY, CDR2 SVGAGI, per germline (reference sequence). The CDR3 DNA is TGTGCCAGCAGTTACAGTCCCGAGGACAGTAATGGCTACACCTTC. This codes for CASSYSPEDSNGYTF.